This entry lists 26 T cell receptor beta chains sequenced from one sample in a study of T-cell memory formation after mild COVID-19. TCRdb ran MiXCR on the 5' RACE reads and lists one entry per CDR3 protein. This repertoire shows about 360,000 distinct CDR3 sequences, roughly 13% found once; its top ten account for roughly a fifth. Sequencing was carried out using PBMCs or a T cell subset sorted from them (not recorded which). These receptors were obtained from a man aged 18 to 29 who had mild COVID-19 (a few samples of this study predate the infection). Cell type and time point are not known.

This clonotype has a handful of counts. The J gene is TRBJ2-7, the V gene TRBV14; TRBD1 matches at 9 bases. CDR3 length: 11 amino acids. Germline trimming cut 4 bases from V and 11 bases from J; bases unmatched to any gene: 3. Germline V lookup: CDR1 SGHDN, CDR2 FVKESK. The CDR3 region is CASSLGTGKYF. The CDR3 coding sequence is TGTGCCAGCAGCCTAGGGACAGGGAAGTACTTC.

This clonotype has a handful of counts. The chain links TRBV27 to TRBJ2-5; D call uncertain. V gave up 2 bases and J gave up 5 bases, with 12 bases separating them. The germline gives CDR1 MNHEY, CDR2 SMNVEV (reference sequence). The CDR3 is 14 amino acids. CDR3 amino acids: CASSLMSLSETQYF. The CDR3 DNA reads TGTGCCAGCAGTTTAATGTCTCTCTCGGAGACCCAGTACTTC.

This clonotype occurred many times. The V gene is TRBV4-3, the J gene TRBJ1-6, with TRBD1 identical over 8 bases. CDR3 length: 14 amino acids. Germline V gene data show CDR1 as LGHNA and CDR2 as YSLEER. J lost 9 bases, V lost 3 bases, and 4 bases had no gene match. CDR3 region: CASSQDRAVSPLHF. CDR3 sequence (DNA): TGCGCCAGCAGCCAGGACAGGGCAGTTTCACCCCTCCACTTT.

The rearrangement joins TRBV5-1 to TRBJ2-7; TRBD1 agrees at 10 bases. The CDR3 is 13 residues long. V was clipped by 2 bases and J by 5 bases; unmatched bases: 1. Germline CDR1 and CDR2: SGHRS and YFSETQ. CDR3: CASSLGTGDEQYV. As DNA, the CDR3 is TGCGCCAGCAGCTTAGGGACAGGGGACGAGCAGTACGTC.

The chain combines TRBV29-1 with TRBJ2-5; tentatively, D is TRBD1 (5 bases). V lost 4 bases to trimming and J lost 1 base, with 7 bases between them. Germline V gene data show CDR1 as SQVTM and CDR2 as ANQGSEA. This CDR3 is built from 12 residues. The CDR3 DNA is TGCAGCGTTGGACAGTTCCAAGAGACCCAGTACTTC. Translation gives CSVGQFQETQYF.

This chain connects TRBV12-3 or TRBV12-4 to TRBJ1-1; unclear D gene. Trimming removed 6 bases at V and 3 bases at J, with 11 bases between. The CDR3 extends over 13 amino acids. CDR3 sequence reads: CASSLGPHTEAFF. DNA of the CDR3: TGTGCCAGCAGCCTTGGGCCGCACACTGAAGCTTTCTTT.

In this sample, this clonotype turned up a few times. This chain connects TRBV20-1 to TRBJ1-1; D ambiguous. The CDR3 length is 12 residues. Germline V gene lookup returns CDR1 DFQATT and CDR2 SNEGSKA (reference sequence). With 0 bases removed from V and 14 bases from J, the gap between germline ends came to 16 bases. CDR3 amino acids: CSAREVARWGFF. The DNA for the CDR3 is TGCAGTGCTAGAGAGGTGGCCCGTTGGGGATTCTTT.

In its sample, this clonotype was seen a few times. The J gene is TRBJ2-3, the V gene TRBV7-8, with D perhaps TRBD1 (6 bases). CDR3 length: 15 amino acids. The germline V and J ends were trimmed by 4 bases and 2 bases, with 13 bases remaining between them. Germline loops: CDR1 SGHVS, CDR2 FQNEAQ. The CDR3 region is CASSSNREFTDTQYF. The CDR3 DNA follows: TGTGCCAGCAGCTCGAACAGGGAGTTCACAGATACGCAGTATTTT.

This clonotype came up a few times. CDR3 nucleotide sequence: TGTGCCAGCAGCGATTCCGTCAACAATGAGCAGTTCTTC. This codes for CASSDSVNNEQFF. The chain recombines TRBV2 with TRBJ2-1; D uncertain. This CDR3 contains 13 residues. Germline CDR1 is SNHLY and CDR2 is FYNNEI. V was clipped by 6 bases and J by 5 bases, with 11 bases between them.

This sequence joins TRBV7-2 and TRBJ2-2; D might be TRBD2 (6 bases). V lost 5 bases and J 6 bases, leaving 13 bases between the germline ends. The length of the CDR3 is 14 residues. Germline V lookup: CDR1 SGHTA, CDR2 FQGNSA. CDR3 sequence: CASSREAYAGELFF. The CDR3 DNA follows: TGTGCCAGCAGCAGGGAGGCCTACGCCGGGGAGCTGTTTTTT.

This clonotype was seen only a few times. V usage is TRBV5-1 and J usage is TRBJ1-1; D remains ambiguous. Germline loops: CDR1 SGHRS, CDR2 YFSETQ. V was pared by 1 base and J by 0 bases, with 7 bases between. There are 14 residues in the CDR3. The CDR3 is CASSLWQLNTEAFF. For the CDR3, the DNA is TGCGCCAGCAGCTTGTGGCAGTTGAACACTGAAGCTTTCTTT.

This chain joins TRBV29-1 and TRBJ2-5, with a weak D call TRBD1 (5 bases). V was pared by 4 bases and J by 1 base, with 13 bases between. Germline CDR1 reads SQVTM; CDR2 reads ANQGSEA. CDR3 length: 14 residues. The CDR3: CSVVPDSRQETQYF. The CDR3 bases are TGCAGCGTTGTCCCAGACAGCCGCCAAGAGACCCAGTACTTC.

The chain employs TRBV11-2 and TRBJ2-5; weak D call: TRBD1 (6 bases). Germline V gene sequence: CDR1 SGHAT, CDR2 FQNNGV. CDR3 length: 14 amino acids. The V gene lost 1 base and the J gene lost 5 bases, with 11 bases spanning the gap. The CDR3, as DNA: TGTGCCAGCAGCTTAGTCGCAGGGGCCGAGACCCAGTACTTC. Translated: CASSLVAGAETQYF.

The table lists this clonotype with a few counts. The DNA for the CDR3 is TGTGCCAGCAGCGGCGCAACTAATGAAAAACTGTTTTTT. This sequence encodes CASSGATNEKLFF. The genes are TRBV6-5 and TRBJ1-4; D is ambiguous. In germline, CDR1 is MNHEY, CDR2 SVGAGI. Trimming stripped 6 bases from V and 0 bases from J, with 5 bases between. This CDR3 has 13 residues.

This sequence joins TRBV5-1 and TRBJ2-7; no clear D gene. With 1 base removed from V and 7 bases from J, the gap between germline ends came to 12 bases. The CDR3 covers 13 residues. Germline V gene data show CDR1 as SGHRS and CDR2 as YFSETQ. The CDR3 bases are TGCGCCAGCAGCTTGCTGTCTCGGCGGGAGCAGTACTTC. Protein: CASSLLSRREQYF. Together with reference TRBV5-1 and TRBJ2-7, the CDR3 gives the full variable domain: KAGVTQTPRYLIKTRGQQVTLSCSPISGHRSVSWYQQTPGQGLQFLFEYFSETQRNKGNFPGRFSGRQFSNSRSEMNVSTLELGDSALYLCASSLLSRREQYFGPGTRLTVT.

This clonotype was counted only a few times. V gene TRBV20-1 combines with J gene TRBJ2-3; D not resolved. The V end lost 3 bases, the J end lost 2 bases, and 9 bases lay between the germline ends. CDR3 size: 13 residues. Germline V gene lookup returns CDR1 DFQATT and CDR2 SNEGSKA (reference sequence). The CDR3 coding sequence is TGCAGTGCTAGCTCCGGGTACACAGATACGCAGTATTTT. Its translation: CSASSGYTDTQYF.

V and J are TRBV19 and TRBJ2-7; D is undetermined. The CDR3 is 9 residues long. Trimming took 9 bases from V and 3 from J, leaving 3 bases between them. Per the germline V gene, CDR1 is LNHDA and CDR2 is SQIVND (reference sequence). CDR3 sequence: CARYYEQYV. CDR3 sequence (DNA): TGTGCCAGGTACTACGAGCAGTACGTC.

The chain has TRBV21-1 and TRBJ1-1; the DNA was not compared with TRBD1, the D call given in the table. TRBV21-1 is termed a pseudogene. This CDR3 has 16 amino acids. CDR3 sequence reads: CASSKETGHLNTEAFF. As DNA, the CDR3 is TGTGCCAGCAGCAAGGAAACGGGACACCTGAACACTGAAGCTTTCTTT.

The chain employs TRBV6-2 or TRBV6-3 and TRBJ2-5, with 8 bases aligning to TRBD2. The CDR3 spans 15 residues. Trimming removed 4 bases from V and 1 base from J; junction bases left unmatched: 5. The germline CDR1 and CDR2 sequences are MNHEY and SVGEGT. The CDR3 DNA follows: TGTGCCAGCAGTTCCGGGAGGGAGGTCCAAGAGACCCAGTACTTC. Its protein product is CASSSGREVQETQYF.

At least ten counts were recorded for this clonotype. This sequence joins TRBV7-9 and TRBJ2-1; D is possibly TRBD2 (7 bases). Looked up from germline, CDR1 is SEHNR and CDR2 is FQNEAQ (reference sequence). CDR3 length equals 15 residues. Between the trimmed V and J ends, which lost 0 bases and 5 bases, there was a span of 11 bases. In DNA, the CDR3 is TGTGCCAGCAGCTTAGCTCGGGGGGCCGACAATGAGCAGTTCTTC. Protein product: CASSLARGADNEQFF.

CDR3 loop: CASSLGTAKNTEAFF. CDR3 bases: TGTGCCAGCAGTTTGGGGACAGCCAAAAACACTGAAGCTTTCTTT. V usage is TRBV12-3 or TRBV12-4 and J usage is TRBJ1-1, with TRBD1 matching 7 bases. The CDR3 covers 15 residues. Trimming took 3 bases from V and 2 from J; bases not matched to a gene: 6.

In this sample, this clonotype turned up many times. The gene calls are TRBV7-2 and TRBJ1-1; D remains ambiguous. The germline CDR1 and CDR2 sequences are SGHTA and FQGNSA. Trimming left V 2 bases short and J 4 bases short, with 11 bases between. CDR3 length: 14 residues. For the CDR3, the DNA is TGTGCCAGCAGCTTAAATCTGGGGTTCACTGAAGCTTTCTTT. Translated: CASSLNLGFTEAFF.

This clonotype was seen repeatedly, ten times or more. This chain links TRBV7-3 with TRBJ2-7; D is unresolved. The CDR3 consists of 15 residues. Germline values: CDR1 SGHTA, CDR2 FQGTGA. Trimming stripped 1 base from V and 2 bases from J, with 12 bases between. CDR3: CASSLRRGAPYEQYF. The CDR3, as DNA: TGTGCCAGCAGCTTAAGGAGAGGAGCTCCCTACGAGCAGTACTTC. The full variable domain, in which reference TRBV7-3 and TRBJ2-7 provide the parts outside the CDR3, is GAGVSQTPSNKVTEKGKYVELRCDPISGHTALYWYRQSLGQGPEFLIYFQGTGAADDSGLPNDRFFAVRPEGSVSTLKIQRTERGDSAVYLCASSLRRGAPYEQYFGPGTRLTVT.

This clonotype was detected only a few times. V and J are TRBV5-1 and TRBJ2-1; D is undetermined. V was cut by 4 bases and J by 0 bases, with 11 bases left in between. The germline CDR1 and CDR2 sequences are SGHRS and YFSETQ. The CDR3 runs 15 residues. The CDR3 region has the DNA TGCGCCAGCAGCCCTCCCCCAAGCTCCTACAATGAGCAGTTCTTC. Translating gives CASSPPPSSYNEQFF.

The J gene is TRBJ2-1, the V gene TRBV20-1, with D uncertain. CDR3 size: 10 residues. The germline CDR1 and CDR2 sequences are DFQATT and SNEGSKA (reference sequence). CDR3 in DNA: TGCAGCGGAAGCTACAATGAGCAGTTCTTC. Amino acid sequence: CSGSYNEQFF.

This clonotype has at least ten counts. This chain connects TRBV6-5 to TRBJ2-2; 12 bases match TRBD2. Trimming took 4 bases from V and 7 from J; bases not matched to a gene: 4. Germline CDR1 reads MNHEY; CDR2 reads SVGAGI. The CDR3 has 15 residues. CDR3 DNA: TGTGCCAGCAGTTCTAGCGGGGGGGCCCGCGGGGAGCTGTTTTTT. It specifies CASSSSGGARGELFF.